A selection of T cell receptor beta chains follows, all from one sample in a study of blood T cell repertoires in COVID-19. Clones were read by immunoSEQ multiplex PCR, and TCRdb kept only the in-frame ones, dropping some. The sample consists of some 94,000 clones, about nine tenths of them appearing once. Sequencing was carried out using peripheral blood. Receptors were obtained from a human donor in a cohort sampled during active COVID-19. The CDR3 runs from the conserved cysteine through the conserved F or W. The D gene is left open where the match is weak. A clone size is listed for some rows: how often the clone was seen (once, few, many), or a class if it is expanded.

TRBV19	-	TRBJ2-1	-	CASSIARRDEQFF	TGTGCCAGTAGTATCGCAAGGAGGGATGAGCAGTTCTTC
TRBV3-1/TRBV3-2	TRBD1	TRBJ1-2	-	CASSYRDRGPLTF	TGTGCCAGCAGCTACCGGGACAGGGGCCCTCTCACCTTC
TRBV6-1	-	TRBJ2-2	-	CASSEQANTGELFF	TGTGCCAGCAGTGAACAGGCGAACACCGGGGAGCTGTTTTTT
TRBV5-6	-	TRBJ1-2	-	CASSLARTPGGYTF	TGTGCCAGCAGCTTGGCCAGGACACCCGGTGGCTACACCTTC
TRBV5-1	-	TRBJ2-5	-	CASSLNRGETQYF	TGCGCCAGCAGCTTGAACCGCGGAGAGACCCAGTACTTC
TRBV9	TRBD1	TRBJ1-4	-	CASSVGQATNEKLFF	TGTGCCAGCAGCGTCGGACAGGCAACTAATGAAAAACTGTTTTTT
TRBV5-1	TRBD2	TRBJ2-1	-	CASSLGTSGSNEQFF	TGCGCCAGCAGCCTTGGGACTAGCGGGAGCAATGAGCAGTTCTTC
TRBV6-5	-	TRBJ1-2	-	CASKPRRDGYGYTF	TGTGCCAGCAAACCGAGGAGGGACGGCTATGGCTACACCTTC
TRBV5-4	-	TRBJ1-1	once	CASSPEVGNTEAFF	TGTGCCAGCAGCCCCGAGGTGGGGAACACTGAAGCTTTCTTT
TRBV2	-	TRBJ2-1	-	CASSGKLDTHDEQFF	TGTGCCAGCAGTGGAAAACTAGATACTCACGATGAGCAGTTCTTC
TRBV29-1	TRBD1	TRBJ2-2	-	CSVARDSGTGELFF	TGCAGCGTTGCCCGGGACAGCGGCACCGGGGAGCTGTTTTTT
TRBV28	TRBD1	TRBJ1-4	-	CASSVGQVEKLFF	TGTGCCAGCAGTGTGGGACAGGTCGAAAAACTGTTTTTT
TRBV7-9	TRBD1	TRBJ1-4	-	CASSFGPPRTGQLDEKLFF	TGTGCCAGCAGCTTCGGACCTCCCAGGACGGGACAGTTAGATGAAAAACTGTTTTTT
TRBV28	TRBD1	TRBJ1-2	few	CASSLGQARYGYTF	TGTGCCAGCAGCCTCGGACAGGCCCGCTATGGCTACACCTTC
TRBV3-1/TRBV3-2	-	TRBJ2-3	-	CASSQDRAGDTQYF	TGTGCCAGCAGCCAAGACAGAGCAGGGGATACGCAGTATTTT
TRBV21-1	-	TRBJ2-5	-	CASSKRLLHDETQYF	TGTGCCAGCAGCAAAAGACTACTTCACGACGAGACCCAGTACTTC
TRBV11-2	-	TRBJ2-5	-	CASSPGHSAGQETQYF	TGTGCCAGCAGCCCGGGACATTCCGCTGGGCAAGAGACCCAGTACTTC
TRBV19	-	TRBJ2-6	-	CASSISYSSGANVLTF	TGTGCCAGTAGTATATCTTATAGCTCTGGGGCCAACGTCCTGACTTTC
TRBV14	-	TRBJ1-2	-	CASSQAREDGYTF	TGTGCCAGCAGCCAAGCGCGGGAAGATGGCTACACCTTC
TRBV11-1	-	TRBJ2-5	-	CASSIGQPDQETQYF	TGTGCCAGCAGCATCGGACAGCCAGATCAAGAGACCCAGTACTTC
TRBV28	-	TRBJ1-4	-	CASSLRGANEKLFF	TGTGCCAGCAGTCTCAGGGGCGCTAATGAAAAACTGTTTTTT
TRBV5-6	-	TRBJ2-3	-	CASSVEAVDTQYF	TGTGCCAGCAGCGTTGAGGCGGTAGATACGCAGTATTTT
TRBV11-3	-	TRBJ2-2	-	CASSLYDSTGELFF	TGTGCCAGCAGCTTATACGACAGCACCGGGGAGCTGTTTTTT
TRBV2	-	TRBJ1-5	-	CASKWDRSGDQPQHF	TGTGCCAGCAAATGGGATCGGAGCGGAGATCAGCCCCAGCATTTT
TRBV27	TRBD2	TRBJ2-1	-	CASSLGGRAYNEQFF	TGTGCCAGCAGTTTAGGCGGGAGGGCCTACAATGAGCAGTTCTTC
TRBV6-5	TRBD1	TRBJ1-1	-	CASSPTGGRTEAFF	TGTGCCAGCAGCCCGACAGGGGGCAGGACTGAAGCTTTCTTT
TRBV7-9	TRBD1	TRBJ2-4	-	CASSRQGRNIQYF	TGTGCCAGCAGCCGACAGGGGAGAAACATTCAGTACTTC
TRBV12-5	TRBD2	TRBJ2-7	-	CALGINGRFSYEQYF	TGTGCTTTGGGAATAAACGGGAGGTTCTCCTACGAGCAGTACTTC
TRBV3-1/TRBV3-2	-	TRBJ1-2	-	CASSQVYMQRGNYGYTF	TGTGCCAGCAGCCAAGTTTATATGCAGCGAGGCAACTATGGCTACACCTTC
TRBV27	-	TRBJ1-4	once	CASSLLSESEKLFF	TGTGCCAGCAGTTTACTCTCCGAGAGTGAAAAACTGTTTTTT
TRBV2	-	TRBJ1-1	-	CASVLPGDGTEAFF	TGTGCCAGCGTCCTTCCAGGGGATGGCACTGAAGCTTTCTTT
TRBV18	TRBD1	TRBJ2-7	-	CASSPSSGTGALSSYEQYF	TGTGCCAGCTCACCCTCAAGCGGGACAGGGGCGCTAAGCTCCTACGAGCAGTACTTC
TRBV27	TRBD1	TRBJ1-1	-	CASSLVWDRGYEAFF	TGTGCCAGCAGTTTGGTATGGGACAGGGGCTATGAAGCTTTCTTT
TRBV6-6	TRBD1	TRBJ1-6	few	CASSPRGGQGARLAGSPLHF	TGTGCCAGCAGCCCGAGGGGCGGACAGGGGGCCAGGTTGGCAGGTTCACCCCTCCACTTT
TRBV6-5	TRBD1	TRBJ1-1	-	CASNEGGAVTEAFF	TGTGCCAGCAACGAAGGGGGCGCCGTCACTGAAGCTTTCTTT
TRBV6-2/TRBV6-3	TRBD2	TRBJ2-3	-	CASSERTSGRGTDTQYF	TGTGCCAGCAGCGAGCGGACTAGCGGGAGAGGTACAGATACGCAGTATTTT
TRBV7-3	-	TRBJ2-1	-	CASSLTLGGENEQFF	TGTGCCAGCAGCTTAACGTTAGGAGGGGAAAATGAGCAGTTCTTC
TRBV5-4	-	TRBJ1-5	-	CASSANSNQPQHF	TGTGCCAGCAGCGCTAATAGCAATCAGCCCCAGCATTTT
TRBV7-6	TRBD2	TRBJ2-1	-	CASSLDHPGGPHNEQFF	TGTGCCAGCAGCTTAGATCATCCGGGAGGGCCCCACAATGAGCAGTTCTTC
TRBV29-1	TRBD2	TRBJ2-1	-	CSARLAGEVNEQFF	TGCAGCGCCAGACTAGCGGGGGAGGTCAATGAGCAGTTCTTC
TRBV7-9	-	TRBJ1-1	-	CASSRGERTEAFF	TGTGCCAGCTCCCGGGGGGAGAGGACTGAAGCTTTCTTT
TRBV2	-	TRBJ2-5	-	CASSGIQETQYF	TGTGCCTCATCGGGGATCCAAGAGACCCAGTACTTC
TRBV5-1	-	TRBJ1-1	once	CASSLGSTGREAFF	TGCGCCAGCAGCTTGGGATCCACGGGAAGGGAAGCTTTCTTT
TRBV7-3	-	TRBJ2-3	once	CASSSRLYTDTQYF	TGTGCCAGCAGCTCGAGGCTGTACACAGATACGCAGTATTTT
TRBV11-2	-	TRBJ1-2	-	CASRSGEGYTF	TGTGCCAGCAGGTCAGGGGAAGGCTACACCTTC
TRBV6-5	-	TRBJ1-6	-	CASSPQSDSPLHF	TGTGCCAGCAGTCCACAGAGTGACTCACCCCTCCACTTT
TRBV5-5	-	TRBJ1-4	-	CASSLGVAGEKLFF	TGTGCCAGCAGCTTGGGTGTGGCAGGGGAGAAACTGTTTTTT
TRBV25-1	-	TRBJ1-4	-	CASRGGGKLFF	TGTGCCAGCCGCGGGGGTGGAAAACTGTTTTTT
TRBV5-4	-	TRBJ2-1	-	CASSLTGYNEQFF	TGTGCCAGCAGCTTGACCGGTTACAATGAGCAGTTCTTC